One sample yielded the 21 T cell receptor beta chains listed below, sequenced in a study of blood T cell repertoires in COVID-19. Only in-frame clones appear in the TCRdb table, and some are missing; sequencing was by immunoSEQ multiplex PCR. This table holds about 160,000 clones, 85% found once. Sequenced input: peripheral blood. These receptor sequences come from a human donor with acute or convalescent COVID-19. The donor label of this sample is uncertain.

The gene calls are TRBV29-1 and TRBJ1-2; TRBD1 might be the D (5 bases). The germline V gene encodes CDR1 SQVTM and CDR2 ANQGSEA. Between the trimmed V and J ends, which lost 0 bases and 2 bases, there was a span of 16 bases. CDR3 size: 16 residues. CDR3 bases: TGCAGCGTTGAAGACCCGGTGGGACTAAGGAACTATGGCTACACCTTC. It yields the protein CSVEDPVGLRNYGYTF. Together with reference TRBV29-1 and TRBJ1-2, the CDR3 gives the full variable domain: SAVISQKPSRDICQRGTSLTIQCQVDSQVTMMFWYRQQPGQSLTLIATANQGSEATYESGFVIDKFPISRPNLTFSTLTVSNMSPEDSSIYLCSVEDPVGLRNYGYTFGSGTRLTVV.

V gene TRBV7-8 combines with J gene TRBJ1-6; D is unclear. The CDR3 totals 13 residues. The V gene lost 1 base and the J gene lost 6 bases, with 4 bases spanning the gap. CDR1 is SGHVS and CDR2 is FQNEAQ in the germline V gene. CDR3 protein: CASSLDSNSPLHF. CDR3 DNA sequence: TGTGCCAGCAGCTTAGACAGTAATTCACCCCTCCACTTT.

This clone appeared once. The chain links TRBV6-5 to TRBJ1-6; perhaps TRBD1 as D (5 bases). There are 15 residues in the CDR3. The V end lost 11 bases, the J end lost 0 bases, and 14 bases lay between the germline ends. Germline CDR1 is MNHEY and CDR2 is SVGAGI. The CDR3, as DNA: TGTGCCGGGAGGGGCATGAGCTCCTATAATTCACCCCTCCACTTT. It codes for CAGRGMSSYNSPLHF.

This chain links TRBV6-6 with TRBJ2-7; 9 nucleotides line up with TRBD1. The trim removed 6 bases at V and 1 base at J, leaving 10 bases unmatched. From germline, CDR1 is MNHNY and CDR2 SVGAGI (reference sequence). The CDR3 extends over 16 amino acids. This CDR3 reads CASRPLSGTGSYEQYF. As DNA, the CDR3 is TGTGCCAGCAGGCCCCTTTCCGGGACAGGGTCCTACGAGCAGTACTTC.

The chain has TRBV9 and TRBJ2-3; 11 nucleotides line up with TRBD2. V was clipped by 0 bases and J by 2 bases; unmatched bases: 2. The CDR3 spans 16 residues. CDR1 is SGDLS, CDR2 YYNGEE, per germline. CDR3 sequence: CASSVGLAGPTDTQYF. CDR3 nucleotide sequence: TGTGCCAGCAGCGTAGGACTAGCGGGGCCCACAGATACGCAGTATTTT.

The chain uses TRBV7-6 and TRBJ2-2; D is possibly TRBD2 (6 bases). Germline CDR1 reads SGHVS; CDR2 reads FNYEAQ. The CDR3 has 16 residues. V gave up 1 base and J gave up 5 bases, with 14 bases separating them. The CDR3 sequence: CASSLGAGRGTGELFF. CDR3 sequence (DNA): TGTGCCAGCAGCTTAGGTGCGGGACGAGGGACCGGGGAGCTGTTTTTT.

The chain recombines TRBV6-5 with TRBJ1-6; tentatively, D is TRBD1 (5 bases). With 6 bases removed from V and 2 bases from J, the gap between germline ends came to 11 bases. The CDR3 loop spans 15 amino acids. Germline V gene sequence: CDR1 MNHEY, CDR2 SVGAGI. The CDR3 nucleotides are TGTGCCAGCAGACTCGACAGTGCCTATAATTCACCCCTCCACTTT. Protein sequence: CASRLDSAYNSPLHF.

The genes are TRBV7-2 and TRBJ1-5, with D possibly TRBD1 on 6 matching bases. The CDR3 has 17 residues. Trimming cost V 2 bases and J 0 bases, with 14 bases left between them. In germline, CDR1 is SGHTA, CDR2 FQGNSA. This CDR3 reads CASSLRGAPLSNQPQHF. The CDR3 DNA reads TGTGCCAGCAGCTTACGGGGGGCTCCCCTTAGCAATCAGCCCCAGCATTTT.

Remarks on this clone: Other DNA sequences in the sample encode the same CDR3. The chain links TRBV7-9 to TRBJ2-3; D is uncertain. Trimming removed 5 bases at V and 0 bases at J, with 3 bases between. The CDR3 covers 12 residues. Germline loops: CDR1 SEHNR, CDR2 FQNEAQ (reference sequence). The CDR3 is CASSLSTDTQYF. Here the CDR3 DNA reads TGTGCCAGCAGCCTTAGCACAGATACGCAGTATTTT.

This clone was counted a few times. V and J are TRBV5-4 and TRBJ1-5, with D maybe TRBD1 (6 bases). The CDR3 has 13 residues. Trimming removed 4 bases at V and 6 bases at J, with 11 bases between. Germline CDR1 SGHNT, CDR2 YYREEE (reference sequence). The CDR3 sequence is CASSLQGSQPQHF. The CDR3 DNA follows: TGTGCCAGCAGCCTCCAGGGGAGTCAGCCCCAGCATTTT. Complete variable domain (other parts from reference TRBV5-4 and TRBJ1-5): ETGVTQSPTHLIKTRGQQVTLRCSSQSGHNTVSWYQQALGQGPQFIFQYYREEENGRGNFPPRFSGLQFPNYSSELNVNALELDDSALYLCASSLQGSQPQHFGDGTRLSIL.

The sample holds a few counts of this clone. The chain has TRBV2 and TRBJ1-2, with D perhaps TRBD1 (6 bases). The CDR3 runs 15 residues. V lost 6 bases, J lost 5 bases, and 19 bases lay in between. Germline loops: CDR1 SNHLY, CDR2 FYNNEI. This CDR3 is CASRNGKGHAYGYTF. DNA of the CDR3: TGTGCCAGCAGGAACGGAAAGGGACACGCTTATGGCTACACCTTC. Using reference TRBV2 and TRBJ1-2 for the parts outside the CDR3, the full variable domain is EPEVTQTPSHQVTQMGQEVILRCVPISNHLYFYWYRQILGQKVEFLVSFYNNEISEKSEIFDDQFSVERPDGSNFTLKIRSTKLEDSAMYFCASRNGKGHAYGYTFGSGTRLTVV.

CDR3 nucleotide sequence: TGCGCCAGCAGCCCCCAGGGACAGGGGATGACTGAAGCTTTCTTT. This gives the protein CASSPQGQGMTEAFF. This sequence joins TRBV5-1 and TRBJ1-1, with 10 bases aligning to TRBD1. V lost 4 bases to trimming and J lost 5 bases; unmatched junction nucleotides: 8. The length of the CDR3 is 15 residues. The germline CDR1 and CDR2 sequences are SGHRS and YFSETQ.

This rearrangement joins TRBV29-1 to TRBJ1-5, with D unclear. Between the trimmed V and J ends, which lost 3 bases and 15 bases, there was a span of 15 bases. The CDR3 has 11 residues. Germline CDR1 is SQVTM and CDR2 is ANQGSEA. The CDR3 DNA sequence: TGCAGCGTTGAGATCTATGCCCGGAGGCATTTT. This encodes CSVEIYARRHF. Filled out from reference TRBV29-1 and TRBJ1-5, the complete variable domain reads SAVISQKPSRDICQRGTSLTIQCQVDSQVTMMFWYRQQPGQSLTLIATANQGSEATYESGFVIDKFPISRPNLTFSTLTVSNMSPEDSSIYLCSVEIYARRHFGDGTRLSIL.

This clone was detected only a few times. The rearrangement uses TRBV19 and TRBJ2-2, with TRBD1 matching over 9 bases. V was clipped by 5 bases and J by 4 bases; unmatched bases: 5. This CDR3 spans 15 amino acids. From germline, CDR1 is LNHDA and CDR2 SQIVND (reference sequence). As DNA, the CDR3 is TGTGCCAGTAGTCAGGGACAGGGTCGCACCGGGGAGCTGTTTTTT. Translated: CASSQGQGRTGELFF.

The gene calls are TRBV6-5 and TRBJ1-1; no clear D gene. V was pared by 2 bases and J by 0 bases, with 4 bases between. CDR3 size: 13 residues. Germline loops: CDR1 MNHEY, CDR2 SVGAGI. CDR3 DNA: TGTGCCAGCAGTTACACAATGAACACTGAAGCTTTCTTT. Its protein product is CASSYTMNTEAFF.

V and J are TRBV4-1 and TRBJ1-1, with D maybe TRBD1 (5 bases). The CDR3 runs 15 residues. Per the germline V gene, CDR1 is MGHRA and CDR2 is YSYEKL. V was shortened by 0 bases and J by 4 bases, with 12 bases between the two germline ends. The CDR3 region is CASSQDLGGGTEAFF. The CDR3, as DNA: TGCGCCAGCAGCCAAGATTTGGGGGGGGGCACTGAAGCTTTCTTT.

This clone has just a few counts. The chain recombines TRBV30 with TRBJ2-3; D is uncertain. CDR3 length equals 12 residues. Per germline, CDR1 GTSNPN and CDR2 SVGIG (reference sequence). V lost 4 bases, J lost 4 bases, and 9 bases lay in between. CDR3 protein: CAWKSSPDTQYF. The CDR3 DNA sequence: TGTGCCTGGAAGTCAAGCCCAGATACGCAGTATTTT.

The rearrangement uses TRBV6-5 and TRBJ1-1; no reliable D call. This CDR3 comprises 11 residues. CDR1 and CDR2 from the germline V gene are MNHEY and SVGAGI. V lost 10 bases, J lost 3 bases, and 9 bases lay in between. In DNA, the CDR3 is TGTGCCATAGGGAGCTACACTGAAGCTTTCTTT. Its translation: CAIGSYTEAFF.

The rearrangement joins TRBV20-1 to TRBJ2-2; 9 bases map to TRBD2. The CDR3 is 14 amino acids. The germline gives CDR1 DFQATT, CDR2 SNEGSKA (reference sequence). J lost 5 bases, V lost 3 bases, and 4 bases had no gene match. As DNA, the CDR3 is TGCAGTGCTAGTCGCGGGGGGGCTACCGGGGAGCTGTTTTTT. This encodes CSASRGGATGELFF.

V is TRBV9 and J is TRBJ1-1, with 9 positions matching TRBD1. The CDR3 runs 15 residues. The V gene end was trimmed by 2 bases and the J gene end by 1 base; junction bases not matched to a gene: 3. Germline lookup yields CDR1 SGDLS and CDR2 YYNGEE. The CDR3 here is CASSVGTGTNTEAFF. CDR3 nucleotides: TGTGCCAGCAGCGTGGGGACAGGGACGAACACTGAAGCTTTCTTT. Combining the CDR3 with reference TRBV9 and TRBJ1-1 gives the whole variable domain DSGVTQTPKHLITATGQRVTLRCSPRSGDLSVYWYQQSLDQGLQFLIQYYNGEERAKGNILERFSAQQFPDLHSELNLSSLELGDSALYFCASSVGTGTNTEAFFGQGTRLTVV.

V is TRBV5-4 and J is TRBJ1-1; 7 bases map to TRBD1. Germline lookup yields CDR1 SGHNT and CDR2 YYREEE (reference sequence). The CDR3 is 16 amino acids. The V segment lost 0 bases and the J segment 1 base; nucleotides outside the gene matches: 6. The CDR3 loop is CASSLGDSLGNTEAFF. CDR3 in DNA: TGTGCCAGCAGCTTGGGGGACAGCCTTGGGAACACTGAAGCTTTCTTT.